This is a list of T cell receptor beta chains from one sample in a study of cytomegalovirus exposure and HLA in healthy donors. Data came from immunoSEQ multiplex PCR; TCRdb stores just in-frame clones and leaves some out. The sample yields 150,000 to 200,000 clones, about 77% seen once. Sequencing was performed on PBMCs. The receptors here all came from a woman aged 25 to 39 in good health and CMV-seropositive. CDR3s include the opening cysteine and the closing phenylalanine or tryptophan. The D gene is left open where the match is weak. Rows may omit the clone size; those that give it use once, few, many or a size class.

j_call v_call d_call clone_size cdr3_aa cdr3_nt
TRBJ2-7 TRBV7-2 TRBD1 NA CASSRDRGSSYEQYF TGTGCCAGCAGTCGGGACAGGGGCAGTTCCTACGAGCAGTACTTC
TRBJ2-7 TRBV5-8 TRBD1 NA CASSLLIPGQGDGYEQYF TGTGCCAGCAGCTTATTGATCCCGGGACAGGGAGACGGCTACGAGCAGTACTTC
TRBJ2-4 TRBV21-1 NA NA CASSNRNIQYF TGTGCCAGCAGCAATAGAAACATTCAGTACTTC
TRBJ2-5 TRBV5-1 TRBD2 NA CASSLVAGSVETQYF TGCGCCAGCAGCTTGGTAGCGGGGTCGGTGGAGACCCAGTACTTC
TRBJ2-4 TRBV27 NA NA CASSSPRRDSKNIQYF TGTGCCAGCAGTTCCCCCAGGCGGGACAGCAAAAACATTCAGTACTTC
TRBJ2-2 TRBV4-3 NA NA CASSQEGRGSSGELFF TGCGCCAGCAGCCAAGAGGGGAGGGGGAGTAGCGGGGAGCTGTTTTTT
TRBJ2-5 TRBV7-9 NA NA CASSSAGLVQETQYF TGTGCCAGCAGCTCGGCCGGACTGGTCCAAGAGACCCAGTACTTC
TRBJ2-7 TRBV4-1 TRBD1 NA CASSQDGTGPLREQYF TGCGCCAGCAGCCAAGATGGGACAGGGCCTTTGCGCGAGCAGTACTTC
TRBJ2-7 TRBV13 TRBD1 once CASSLGGDRVYEQYF TGTGCCAGCAGCTTAGGCGGAGACAGGGTATACGAGCAGTACTTC
TRBJ1-1 TRBV19 NA NA CASSGRRRNTEAFF TGTGCCAGCTCCGGACGGAGGAGGAACACTGAAGCTTTCTTT
TRBJ2-7 TRBV5-1 NA NA CASSLVGSGKGEQYF TGCGCCAGCAGCTTGGTTGGGTCAGGGAAGGGCGAGCAGTACTTC
TRBJ2-3 TRBV7-9 TRBD2 NA CASSLRDYRTDTQYF TGTGCCAGCAGCTTAAGGGACTACCGCACAGATACGCAGTATTTT
TRBJ2-3 TRBV7-3 NA NA CASSFLGTDTQYF TGTGCCAGCAGCTTTTTAGGCACAGATACGCAGTATTTT
TRBJ2-7 TRBV7-9 TRBD1 NA CASSNPGDWTGHYSYEQYF TGTGCCAGCAGCAACCCCGGGGATTGGACAGGGCACTATTCCTACGAGCAGTACTTC
TRBJ2-7 TRBV28 TRBD1 NA CASRRTGDYEQYF TGTGCCAGCAGGCGGACAGGGGACTACGAGCAGTACTTC
TRBJ1-4 TRBV7-2 TRBD1 NA CASSTYRGTIEKLFF TGTGCCAGCAGCACGTACAGGGGGACTATCGAAAAACTGTTTTTT
TRBJ2-7 TRBV4-1 NA NA CASNLAGQSYEQYF TGCGCCAGCAACTTAGCGGGACAGTCATACGAGCAGTACTTC
TRBJ1-2 TRBV11-3 TRBD1 NA CASSPGQGAFYGYTF TGTGCCAGCAGCCCTGGACAGGGGGCTTTCTATGGCTACACCTTC
TRBJ1-2 TRBV7-2 NA NA CASTRGGSIHYGYTF TGTGCCAGCACTCGGGGAGGCTCGATTCACTATGGCTACACCTTC
TRBJ2-6 TRBV6-1 NA NA CASRRRGANVLTF TGTGCCAGCAGGCGTCGGGGGGCCAACGTCCTGACTTTC
TRBJ2-1 TRBV27 NA NA CAIWAGDEQFF TGTGCCATCTGGGCCGGCGATGAGCAGTTCTTC
TRBJ2-1 TRBV28 NA once CASSSNEQFF TGTGCCTCCTCCTCCAATGAGCAGTTCTTC
TRBJ2-1 TRBV5-1 TRBD2 NA CASSRGGAGLASSYNEQFF TGCGCCAGCAGCCGGGGGGGAGCGGGGCTGGCAAGCTCCTACAATGAGCAGTTCTTC
TRBJ2-3 TRBV19 TRBD1 NA CASSDRDRGTDTQYF TGTGCCAGTAGTGATAGGGACAGGGGGACAGATACGCAGTATTTT
TRBJ2-7 TRBV2 TRBD1 few CASSESSGGAPYEQYF TGTGCCAGCAGTGAATCATCAGGGGGCGCACCCTACGAGCAGTACTTC
TRBJ2-2 TRBV27 NA NA CASSHGLHTGELFF TGTGCCAGCAGTCACGGACTCCACACCGGGGAGCTGTTTTTT
TRBJ2-6 TRBV5-4 TRBD1 NA CASSRDSSGANGLTF TGTGCCAGCAGCAGGGACAGCTCTGGGGCCAACGGCCTGACTTTC
TRBJ2-7 TRBV11-2 NA once CASSLGSGKDSREQYF TGTGCCAGCAGCTTAGGCTCGGGTAAAGACAGTCGCGAGCAGTACTTC
TRBJ1-3 TRBV30 TRBD1 NA CAWSRLDRAGNTIYF TGTGCCTGGAGTCGTCTGGACAGGGCTGGAAACACCATATATTTT
TRBJ1-5 TRBV7-9 NA NA CASSLARLSSNQPQHF TGTGCCAGCAGCTTAGCGCGTCTCTCGAGCAATCAGCCCCAGCATTTT
TRBJ1-5 TRBV7-8 NA few CASSLRQADPSNQPQHF TGTGCCAGCAGCTTAAGGCAGGCCGACCCTAGCAATCAGCCCCAGCATTTT
TRBJ1-4 TRBV27 NA NA CASSPGSKTNEKLFF TGTGCCAGCAGTCCAGGGTCCAAAACTAATGAAAAACTGTTTTTT
TRBJ2-5 TRBV7-9 NA NA CASSTRRETQYF TGTGCCAGCAGCACGAGGAGAGAGACCCAGTACTTC
TRBJ2-5 TRBV11-3 NA NA CASSSRRGGLQETQYF TGTGCCAGCAGCTCCAGGCGGGGCGGGTTACAAGAGACCCAGTACTTC
TRBJ2-3 TRBV7-6 NA NA CASGRHHTDTQYF TGTGCCAGCGGCAGACACCACACAGATACGCAGTATTTT
TRBJ2-3 TRBV4-1 NA NA CASSPLAYTDTQYF TGCGCCAGCAGCCCACTAGCTTACACAGATACGCAGTATTTT
TRBJ2-1 TRBV6-1 TRBD2 NA CASSEPGTRGRNEQFF TGTGCCAGCAGTGAACCCGGGACTAGGGGGAGGAATGAGCAGTTCTTC
TRBJ2-3 TRBV7-8 NA NA CASRERADTQYF TGTGCCAGCAGGGAACGGGCAGATACGCAGTATTTT
TRBJ2-5 TRBV4-1 NA NA CASSQATRGRQETQYF TGCGCCAGCAGCCAAGCTACACGAGGGCGGCAAGAGACCCAGTACTTC
TRBJ1-5 TRBV7-2 NA NA CASSPDRDQPQHF TGTGCCAGCAGCCCCGACAGAGATCAGCCCCAGCATTTT
TRBJ1-3 TRBV9 NA once CASSPRIDSGNTIYF TGTGCCAGCAGCCCGCGCATAGACTCTGGAAACACCATATATTTT
TRBJ2-3 TRBV5-1 NA NA CASSISTGTSTDTQYF TGCGCCAGCAGCATTTCTACAGGTACTTCCACAGATACGCAGTATTTT
TRBJ2-1 TRBV4-3 NA few CASSQDGEGRNEQFF TGCGCCAGCAGCCAAGACGGGGAAGGAAGAAATGAGCAGTTCTTC
TRBJ1-1 TRBV18 NA NA CASSPPGGGGTEAFF TGTGCCAGCTCACCCCCCGGGGGGGGAGGCACTGAAGCTTTCTTT
TRBJ2-3 TRBV4-3 NA once CASSQVGVGGTQYF TGCGCCAGCAGCCAAGTAGGGGTCGGGGGTACGCAGTATTTT
TRBJ2-1 TRBV28 TRBD2 NA CASSFPGRASGAYNEQFF TGTGCCAGCAGTTTTCCTGGGAGGGCTAGCGGGGCGTACAATGAGCAGTTCTTC
TRBJ2-1 TRBV6-4 NA NA CASSPWVGEDSYNEQFF TGTGCCAGCAGCCCCTGGGTAGGGGAAGATAGCTACAATGAGCAGTTCTTC
TRBJ2-3 TRBV5-1 TRBD1 NA CASSDYSTGGGTDTQYF TGCGCCAGCAGCGATTACTCTACAGGGGGCGGCACAGATACGCAGTATTTT
TRBJ2-7 TRBV4-3 TRBD2 NA CASSQSAGGSYEQYF TGCGCCAGCAGCCAATCAGCGGGGGGGTCCTACGAGCAGTACTTC
TRBJ2-7 TRBV28 NA few CASTRGRSYEQYF TGTGCCAGCACGAGAGGGCGGTCCTACGAGCAGTACTTC
TRBJ2-5 TRBV10-2 NA NA CASSESGVETQYF TGCGCCAGCAGTGAGTCGGGAGTAGAGACCCAGTACTTC